These 27 T cell receptor beta chains were sequenced from one sample in a study of blood T cell repertoires in COVID-19. TCRdb keeps only in-frame clones here, not all; method: immunoSEQ multiplex PCR. The data show roughly 230,000 clones, around 83% seen once. The sample taken for sequencing was peripheral blood. These receptors all stem from a woman aged 45 to 65 with acute or convalescent COVID-19.

This chain uses TRBV29-1 with TRBJ1-2; D perhaps matches TRBD1 (6 bases). The germline gives CDR1 SQVTM, CDR2 ANQGSEA. V was cut by 6 bases and J by 6 bases, with 20 bases left in between. The CDR3 consists of 14 residues. The CDR3 region has the DNA TGCAGCGTGAATCCCGGGACAAATCTCCATGGCTACACCTTC. Residues: CSVNPGTNLHGYTF.

This chain uses TRBV5-6 with TRBJ2-7, with a tentative D call TRBD2 (6 bases). The CDR3 has 15 amino acids. CDR1 is SGHDT and CDR2 is YYEEEE in the germline V gene. V lost 3 bases and J 2 bases, leaving 15 bases between the germline ends. The CDR3 DNA sequence: TGTGCCAGCAGCTCCCGGGAGAGAGTTACCTACGAGCAGTACTTC. The encoded protein is CASSSRERVTYEQYF.

The chain has TRBV3-1 (or the pseudogene TRBV3-2) and TRBJ2-1; TRBD2 matches at 8 bases. V was clipped by 4 bases and J by 3 bases; unmatched bases: 11. The germline gives CDR1 LGHDT, CDR2 YNNKEL (reference sequence). The CDR3 extends over 17 amino acids. The CDR3 bases are TGTGCCAGCAGCCCGCGGACTAGCAGGAGTGGCTACAATGAGCAGTTCTTC. Its protein is CASSPRTSRSGYNEQFF.

This clone was seen a single time. For the CDR3, the DNA is TGTGCCAGCAGTTCGTTAGCGGGAGGGCCTCCTGCGTACAATGAGCAGTTCTTC. Translating gives CASSSLAGGPPAYNEQFF. This sequence joins TRBV6-2 or TRBV6-3 and TRBJ2-1; the match to TRBD2 covers 11 bases. V lost 4 bases to trimming and J lost 4 bases; unmatched junction nucleotides: 12. The germline V gene encodes CDR1 MNHEY and CDR2 SVGEGT. The CDR3 length is 18 residues.

The chain joins TRBV5-1 to TRBJ1-2; a possible D gene is TRBD1 (6 bases). There are 14 residues in the CDR3. Trimming took off 0 bases at V and 5 bases at J, with 11 bases between the two ends. The germline V gene has CDR1 SGHRS and CDR2 YFSETQ. The CDR3 DNA reads as TGCGCCAGCAGCTTGGAAGGACAGAGGTATGGCTACACCTTC. Protein sequence: CASSLEGQRYGYTF.

The rearrangement joins TRBV7-9 to TRBJ1-3; 9 nucleotides align to TRBD1. CDR3 length: 15 amino acids. Germline V gene data show CDR1 as SEHNR and CDR2 as FQNEAQ (reference sequence). Trimming removed 5 bases from V and 2 bases from J; junction bases left unmatched: 4. The CDR3 loop reads CASSEQGATGNTIYF. The CDR3 nucleotides read TGTGCCAGCAGCGAACAGGGGGCGACTGGAAACACCATATATTTT.

In this sample, this clone turned up a few times. The chain couples TRBV6-5 to TRBJ2-2, with TRBD1 identical over 8 bases. The V gene end was trimmed by 2 bases and the J gene end by 5 bases; junction bases not matched to a gene: 4. CDR1 and CDR2 from the germline V gene are MNHEY and SVGAGI. The CDR3 length is 15 residues. The CDR3 sequence: CASSYRTGQTGELFF. The CDR3 region has the DNA TGTGCCAGCAGTTACCGGACAGGGCAGACCGGGGAGCTGTTTTTT.

The gene calls are TRBV24-1 and TRBJ2-3; 12 positions match TRBD1. CDR1 and CDR2 from the germline V gene are KGHDR and SFDVKD. The CDR3 consists of 16 residues. Unmatched junction bases numbered 6, after V lost 4 bases and J lost 5 bases. As DNA, the CDR3 is TGTGCCACCAGTGACCCCGGGACAGGGGGCATAGATACGCAGTATTTT. Its translation is CATSDPGTGGIDTQYF.

The rearrangement links TRBV7-9 to TRBJ1-2; D is perhaps TRBD1 (6 bases). The germline CDR1 and CDR2 sequences are SEHNR and FQNEAQ (reference sequence). V was pared by 7 bases and J by 4 bases, with 19 bases between. CDR3 size: 15 residues. Here the CDR3 DNA reads TGTGCCAGCACCCGACGCGACAGGTCCTTCTATGGCTACACCTTC. It codes for CASTRRDRSFYGYTF.

V gene TRBV10-3 combines with J gene TRBJ2-7; 9 nucleotides line up with TRBD1. The CDR3 covers 19 residues. Germline V gene sequence: CDR1 ENHRY, CDR2 SYGVKD. The ends lost 2 bases at V and 2 bases at J; junction bases unmatched: 16. CDR3 DNA sequence: TGTGCCATCAGTGAGGCGACAGGGGGAGGGTCTAGCAGGACCTACGAGCAGTACTTC. Its protein product is CAISEATGGGSSRTYEQYF.

This chain connects TRBV28 to TRBJ2-7; D not resolved. Germline V lookup: CDR1 MDHEN, CDR2 SYDVKM. This CDR3 spans 10 amino acids. Trimming took 5 bases from V and 7 from J, leaving 6 bases between them. CDR3: CASSAREQYF. The CDR3 coding sequence is TGTGCCAGCAGTGCCCGGGAGCAGTACTTC.

The count of this clone is one. The V call is TRBV11-2, the J call TRBJ1-2; no definite D call. V was shortened by 0 bases and J by 8 bases, with 13 bases between the two germline ends. The CDR3 has 14 residues. CDR1 is SGHAT, CDR2 FQNNGV, per germline. CDR3 residues: CASSLEYGVRGYTF. CDR3 coding DNA: TGTGCCAGCAGCTTAGAATACGGAGTAAGGGGCTACACCTTC.

The rearrangement uses TRBV6-5 and TRBJ1-2; no clear D gene. Per germline, CDR1 MNHEY and CDR2 SVGAGI. V lost 0 bases and J lost 7, with 15 bases in between. The CDR3 runs to 15 residues. In DNA, the CDR3 is TGTGCCAGCAGTTACTCGAATTCGGTGGGCTCTGGCTACACCTTC. Amino acid sequence: CASSYSNSVGSGYTF.

The rearrangement joins TRBV6-2 or TRBV6-3 to TRBJ1-2; D not certain. There are 13 residues in the CDR3. The ends were cut back, 0 bases at V and 8 bases at J, with 10 bases in the middle. Germline lookup yields CDR1 MNHEY and CDR2 SVGEGT. CDR3: CASSYSRVGGYTF. DNA for the CDR3: TGTGCCAGCAGTTACTCGAGGGTCGGGGGCTACACCTTC.

This chain joins TRBV6-2 or TRBV6-3 and TRBJ1-2, with D unclear. The germline V and J ends were trimmed by 0 bases and 4 bases, with 9 bases remaining between them. Germline V gene sequence: CDR1 MNHEY, CDR2 SVGEGT. The CDR3 is 14 residues long. The CDR3 DNA sequence: TGTGCCAGCAGTTACTCAGAGGGCCCCTATGGCTACACCTTC. It codes for CASSYSEGPYGYTF.

The V and J genes are TRBV5-4 and TRBJ2-3, with 9 nucleotides matching TRBD1. CDR3 size: 17 residues. After removal of 4 bases from V and 3 bases from J, the junction contained 12 bases not matched to a gene. Germline lookup yields CDR1 SGHNT and CDR2 YYREEE (reference sequence). As DNA, the CDR3 is TGTGCCAGCAGCCAGCGCTACAGGGGGCGTTGGACAGATACGCAGTATTTT. This sequence encodes CASSQRYRGRWTDTQYF.

The chain carries TRBV3-1 (or the pseudogene TRBV3-2) and TRBJ1-4; D gene unclear. Germline values: CDR1 LGHDT, CDR2 YNNKEL (reference sequence). This CDR3 has 13 amino acids. Trimming left V 8 bases short and J 2 bases short, with 9 bases between. The CDR3 bases are TGTGCCAGCCGGTGGTTCACTAATGAAAAACTGTTTTTT. The encoded protein is CASRWFTNEKLFF.

CDR3 sequence (DNA): TGTGCCAGCAGCTTTCGGTACAGCACAGATACGCAGTATTTT. Its translation is CASSFRYSTDTQYF. The chain combines TRBV11-3 with TRBJ2-3, with no clear D. Germline loops: CDR1 SGHNT, CDR2 YENEEA. The V end lost 3 bases, the J end lost 0 bases, and 7 bases lay between the germline ends. The CDR3 has 14 residues.

The V and J genes are TRBV24-1 and TRBJ2-1; 10 bases fit TRBD1. In germline, CDR1 is KGHDR, CDR2 SFDVKD. V was pared by 3 bases and J by 0 bases, with 10 bases of the junction left unmatched. The CDR3 is 19 amino acids. DNA of the CDR3: TGTGCCACCAGTGATCCGACTCCGGGACAGGGGAGCTCCTACAATGAGCAGTTCTTC. It is translated as CATSDPTPGQGSSYNEQFF.

This sequence joins TRBV28 and TRBJ1-2; no definite D call. The CDR3 covers 12 residues. CDR1 MDHEN and CDR2 SYDVKM come from the germline V gene. The V gene lost 5 bases and the J gene lost 5 bases, with 9 bases spanning the gap. CDR3 in DNA: TGTGCCAGCAGTCCCCCGACTTATGGCTACACCTTC. It is translated as CASSPPTYGYTF.

The gene calls are TRBV29-1 and TRBJ2-5; possible D gene TRBD1, 6 bases. Per the germline V gene, CDR1 is SQVTM and CDR2 is ANQGSEA. This CDR3 is 11 amino acids long. V lost 7 bases, J lost 10 bases, and 16 bases lay in between. The CDR3, as DNA: TGCAGCGCCGGGTGGGGACAAGGCCAGTACTTC. It encodes CSAGWGQGQYF.

The chain recombines TRBV27 with TRBJ2-7; 7 positions agree with TRBD1. The V segment lost 6 bases and the J segment 2 bases; nucleotides outside the gene matches: 10. CDR1 and CDR2 (germline): MNHEY, SMNVEV (reference sequence). This CDR3 comprises 15 residues. The CDR3 DNA follows: TGTGCCAGCAGCGGGAAGACAGGGCCCACCTACGAGCAGTACTTC. Translation gives CASSGKTGPTYEQYF.

The chain combines TRBV10-3 with TRBJ2-5, with no clear D. This CDR3 region has 13 residues. Between the trimmed V and J ends, which lost 11 bases and 1 base, there was a span of 14 bases. Germline V gene sequence: CDR1 ENHRY, CDR2 SYGVKD. CDR3 sequence reads: CAVSTRSQETQYF. CDR3 in DNA: TGTGCCGTCTCTACGAGGTCCCAAGAGACCCAGTACTTC.

The chain combines TRBV10-1 with TRBJ1-5, with a weak D call TRBD1 (6 bases). The CDR3 spans 13 residues. The ends were cut back, 2 bases at V and 6 bases at J, with 8 bases in the middle. CDR1 is WNHNN and CDR2 is SYGVQD in the germline V gene (reference sequence). The CDR3, as DNA: TGCGCCAGCAGTGAGACACAGGGTCAGCCCCAGCATTTT. Its translation: CASSETQGQPQHF.

The V call is TRBV28, the J call TRBJ1-6; D not resolved. Per germline, CDR1 MDHEN and CDR2 SYDVKM. The CDR3 loop spans 18 amino acids. V lost 4 bases and J lost 2, with 18 bases in between. This chain's CDR3 is CASSSWASREPYNSPLHF. CDR3 bases: TGTGCCAGCAGTTCCTGGGCCAGTCGGGAGCCCTATAATTCACCCCTCCACTTT.

The rearrangement links TRBV10-3 to TRBJ2-5, with D unresolved. The germline V gene encodes CDR1 ENHRY and CDR2 SYGVKD. The CDR3 runs 13 residues. The V end lost 3 bases, the J end lost 1 base, and 6 bases lay between the germline ends. This CDR3 is CAISDPFQETQYF. As DNA, the CDR3 is TGTGCCATCAGTGATCCATTCCAAGAGACCCAGTACTTC.

V gene TRBV2 combines with J gene TRBJ2-5, with D maybe TRBD2 (6 bases). Per germline, CDR1 SNHLY and CDR2 FYNNEI. Trimming took 6 bases from V and 2 from J, leaving 16 bases between them. The CDR3 consists of 15 residues. For the CDR3, the DNA is TGTGCCAGCAGACCGTTTAGCGGAGGACAAGAGACCCAGTACTTC. This encodes CASRPFSGGQETQYF.